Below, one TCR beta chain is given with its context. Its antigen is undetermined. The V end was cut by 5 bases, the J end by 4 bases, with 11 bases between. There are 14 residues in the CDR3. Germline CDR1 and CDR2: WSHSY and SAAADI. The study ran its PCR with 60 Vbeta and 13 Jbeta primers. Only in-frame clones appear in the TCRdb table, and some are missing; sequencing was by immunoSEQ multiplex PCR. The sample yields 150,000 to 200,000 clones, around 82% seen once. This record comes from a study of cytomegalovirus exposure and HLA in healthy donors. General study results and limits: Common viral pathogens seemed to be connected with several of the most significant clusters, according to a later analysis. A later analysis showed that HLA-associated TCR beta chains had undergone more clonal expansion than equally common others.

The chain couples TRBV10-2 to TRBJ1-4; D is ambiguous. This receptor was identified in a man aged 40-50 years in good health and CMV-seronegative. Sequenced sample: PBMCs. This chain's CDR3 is CASSRGLNNEKLFF. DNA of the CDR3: TGCGCCAGCAGTAGAGGGCTTAATAATGAAAAACTGTTTTTT.